Each of the 11 T cell receptor beta chains below was sequenced from the same sample in a study of blood T cell repertoires in COVID-19. TCRdb keeps only in-frame clones here, not all; method: immunoSEQ multiplex PCR. The table records some 160,000 clones, roughly 78% of them present only once. The sample consisted of peripheral blood. These receptors all stem from a man between 65 and 80 years old with active or convalescent COVID-19.

This chain connects TRBV29-1 to TRBJ1-1; D ambiguous. CDR3 size: 13 residues. The V and J ends lost 3 bases and 0 bases respectively, with 8 bases between them. CDR1 and CDR2 from the germline V gene are SQVTM and ANQGSEA. CDR3 amino acids: CSVDTGLNTEAFF. The CDR3 DNA follows: TGCAGCGTTGATACCGGTTTGAACACTGAAGCTTTCTTT.

The chain carries TRBV7-2 and TRBJ2-3, with 9 bases fitting TRBD1. This CDR3 spans 14 amino acids. The V and J ends lost 7 bases and 1 base, in that order; junction bases with no gene match: 3. Germline CDR1 SGHTA, CDR2 FQGNSA. CDR3 residues: CASIRDRGTDTQYF. The CDR3 DNA is TGTGCCAGCATACGGGACAGGGGCACAGATACGCAGTATTTT.

This clone came up a few times. The chain joins TRBV7-8 to TRBJ2-7, with 11 bases that match TRBD1. Per the germline V gene, CDR1 is SGHVS and CDR2 is FQNEAQ. The CDR3 contains 15 residues. V dropped 5 bases and J dropped 0; count of bases not matched to a gene: 3. The CDR3 loop reads CASSGGTGGSYEQYF. In DNA, the CDR3 is TGTGCCAGCAGCGGCGGGACAGGGGGCTCCTACGAGCAGTACTTC.

The rearrangement links TRBV5-1 to TRBJ1-6, with 8 nucleotides matching TRBD1. With V trimmed by 4 bases and J by 18 bases, 12 bases remained unmatched. Germline V gene sequence: CDR1 SGHRS, CDR2 YFSETQ. This CDR3 has 13 residues. CDR3 sequence reads: CASSADRGKGAHF. For the CDR3, the DNA is TGCGCCAGCAGCGCCGACAGGGGAAAAGGAGCCCACTTT.

V is TRBV6-2 or TRBV6-3 and J is TRBJ1-1, with D maybe TRBD1 (6 bases). V was cut by 5 bases and J by 1 base, with 11 bases left in between. This CDR3 is built from 14 residues. Germline-derived CDR1 and CDR2 are MNHEY and SVGEGT. CDR3 sequence: CASSIQGWNTEAFF. CDR3 sequence (DNA): TGTGCCAGCAGTATACAGGGTTGGAACACTGAAGCTTTCTTT.

The chain has TRBV6-1 and TRBJ1-1, with 10 bases identical to TRBD1. This CDR3 has 15 residues. After removal of 2 bases from V and 4 bases from J, the junction contained 4 bases not matched to a gene. Germline V gene lookup returns CDR1 MNHNS and CDR2 SASEGT. The CDR3 bases are TGTGCCAGCAGTGAAATGACAGGGGGCGGCACTGAAGCTTTCTTT. This sequence encodes CASSEMTGGGTEAFF.

The chain recombines TRBV6-5 with TRBJ1-3; 9 bases are shared with TRBD1. CDR1 MNHEY and CDR2 SVGAGI come from the germline V gene. The trim removed 7 bases at V and 4 bases at J, leaving 5 bases unmatched. The CDR3 has 14 residues. CDR3 bases: TGTGCCAGCACCCTACAGGGGGCAGGAAACACCATATATTTT. This gives the protein CASTLQGAGNTIYF.

The rearrangement joins TRBV30 to TRBJ1-1; 7 positions agree with TRBD1. The CDR3 is 13 residues long. CDR1 is GTSNPN and CDR2 is SVGIG in the germline V gene (reference sequence). J was trimmed by 1 base and V by 8 bases; bases with no gene match: 7. CDR3 amino acids: CAGTGVTNTEAFF. In DNA form, the CDR3 reads TGTGCCGGAACAGGGGTCACGAACACTGAAGCTTTCTTT.

This chain links TRBV6-2 or TRBV6-3 with TRBJ1-1; no clear D gene. Germline CDR1 MNHEY, CDR2 SVGEGT. V lost 6 bases to trimming and J lost 3 bases, with 11 bases between them. The CDR3 length is 13 residues. The CDR3 region has the DNA TGTGCCAGCAGCCCTTCCCAGTACACTGAAGCTTTCTTT. Its protein product is CASSPSQYTEAFF.

Relative to its sample, this clone is medium-sized (0.01 to 0.1%). V is TRBV27 and J is TRBJ2-7; the D gene is possibly TRBD1 (6 bases). Germline CDR1 is MNHEY and CDR2 is SMNVEV (reference sequence). Deletions cut 5 bases from V and 5 bases from J, with 16 bases between. This CDR3 is 14 amino acids long. The CDR3 protein is CASSLMTGSNEQYF. Written as DNA, the CDR3 is TGTGCCAGCAGTCTAATGACAGGTTCCAACGAGCAGTACTTC.

The chain has TRBV3-1 (or the pseudogene TRBV3-2) and TRBJ1-2; TRBD1 aligns across 10 bases. The CDR3 totals 15 residues. V shed 0 bases and J 8 bases; nucleotides not matched to a gene: 6. Looked up from germline, CDR1 is LGHDT and CDR2 is YNNKEL (reference sequence). CDR3 DNA sequence: TGTGCCAGCAGCCAAGATACGGGACAGGGGTACGGCTACACCTTC. Its translation: CASSQDTGQGYGYTF.